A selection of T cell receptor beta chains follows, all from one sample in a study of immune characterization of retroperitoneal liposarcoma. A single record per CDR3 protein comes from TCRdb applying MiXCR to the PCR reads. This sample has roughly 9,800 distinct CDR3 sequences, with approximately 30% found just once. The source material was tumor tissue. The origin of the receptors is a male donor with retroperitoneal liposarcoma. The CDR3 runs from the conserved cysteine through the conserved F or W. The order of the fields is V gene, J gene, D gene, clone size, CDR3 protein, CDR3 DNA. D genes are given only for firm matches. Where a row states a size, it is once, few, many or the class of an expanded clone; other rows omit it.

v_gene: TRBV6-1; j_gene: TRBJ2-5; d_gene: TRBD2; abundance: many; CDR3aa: CASSGGGKETQYF; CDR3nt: TGTGCCAGCAGCGGGGGGGGGAAAGAGACCCAGTACTTC
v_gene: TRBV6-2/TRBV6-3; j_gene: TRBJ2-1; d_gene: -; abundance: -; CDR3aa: CASSYKSYNEQFF; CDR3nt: TGTGCCAGCAGTTATAAGTCCTACAATGAGCAGTTCTTC
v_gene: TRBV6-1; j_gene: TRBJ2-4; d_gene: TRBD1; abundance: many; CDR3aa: CASSEPGQGANIQYF; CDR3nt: TGTGCCAGCAGTGAACCGGGACAGGGGGCCAACATTCAGTACTTC
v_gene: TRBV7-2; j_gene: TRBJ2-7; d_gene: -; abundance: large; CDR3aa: CASTMALGPYYEQYF; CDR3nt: TGTGCCAGCACCATGGCCCTCGGGCCCTACTACGAGCAGTACTTC
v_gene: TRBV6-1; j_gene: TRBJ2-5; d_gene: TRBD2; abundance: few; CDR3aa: CASRISGGVGTQYF; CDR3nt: TGTGCCAGCAGAATTTCGGGGGGGGTGGGGACCCAGTACTTC
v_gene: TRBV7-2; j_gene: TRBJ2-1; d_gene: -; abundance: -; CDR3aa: CASSSRTFVYEQFF; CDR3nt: TGTGCCAGCAGCTCCAGAACATTCGTCTACGAGCAGTTCTTC
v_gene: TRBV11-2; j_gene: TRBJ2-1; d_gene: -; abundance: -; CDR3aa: CASSLVRGGVEQFF; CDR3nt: TGTGCCAGCAGCTTAGTTCGAGGAGGGGTCGAGCAGTTCTTC
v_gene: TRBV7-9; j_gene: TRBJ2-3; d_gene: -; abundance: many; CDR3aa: CASSLGFALSTDTQYF; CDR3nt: TGTGCCAGCAGCTTAGGGTTCGCGCTAAGCACAGATACGCAGTATTTT
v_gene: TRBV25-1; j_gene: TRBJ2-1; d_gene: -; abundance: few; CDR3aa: CASSEPGAETQFF; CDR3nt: TGTGCCAGCAGTGAACCCGGGGCGGAGACCCAGTTCTTC
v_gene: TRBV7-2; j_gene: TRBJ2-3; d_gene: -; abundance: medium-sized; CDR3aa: CASSAPSLSQYF; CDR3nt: TGTGCCAGCAGCGCCCCTAGTCTTTCGCAGTATTTT
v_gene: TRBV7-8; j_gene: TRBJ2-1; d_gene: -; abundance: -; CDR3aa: CASSLVSSGPEQFF; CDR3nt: TGTGCCAGCAGCTTAGTTTCGTCGGGCCCTGAGCAGTTCTTC
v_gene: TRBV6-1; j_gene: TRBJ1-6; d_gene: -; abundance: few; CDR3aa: CASSTHGAGAGSSYNSPLHF; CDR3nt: TGTGCCAGCAGTACTCATGGGGCAGGGGCTGGAAGCTCCTATAATTCACCCCTCCACTTT
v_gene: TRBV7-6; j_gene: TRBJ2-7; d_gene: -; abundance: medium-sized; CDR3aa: CASSLGAGANEQYF; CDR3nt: TGTGCCAGCAGCTTGGGGGCAGGGGCAAACGAGCAGTACTTC
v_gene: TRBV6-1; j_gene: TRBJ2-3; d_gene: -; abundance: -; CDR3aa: CASSFDRSTDTQYF; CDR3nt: TGTGCCAGCAGTTTTGACCGTAGCACAGATACGCAGTATTTT
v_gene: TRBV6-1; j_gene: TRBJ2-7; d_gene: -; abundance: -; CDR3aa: CASGAYEQYF; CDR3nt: TGTGCCAGCGGAGCCTACGAGCAGTACTTC
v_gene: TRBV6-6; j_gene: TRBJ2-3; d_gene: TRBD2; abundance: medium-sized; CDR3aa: CASSYKAGWSDTQYF; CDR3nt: TGTGCCAGCAGTTACAAAGCGGGATGGTCAGATACGCAGTATTTT
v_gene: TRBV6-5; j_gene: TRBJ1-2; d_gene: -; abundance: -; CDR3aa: CASIPLMEQNSSNGYTF; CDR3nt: TGTGCCAGCATCCCCCTGATGGAACAGAATTCTTCTAACGGCTACACCTTC
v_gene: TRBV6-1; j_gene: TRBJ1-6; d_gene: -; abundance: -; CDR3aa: CASLREGNNSPLHF; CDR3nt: TGTGCCAGCCTCCGGGAGGGGAATAATTCACCCCTCCACTTT
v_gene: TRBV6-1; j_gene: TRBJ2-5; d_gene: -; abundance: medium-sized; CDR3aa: CASSYPGPPQETQYF; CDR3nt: TGTGCCAGCAGTTATCCGGGACCACCTCAAGAGACCCAGTACTTC
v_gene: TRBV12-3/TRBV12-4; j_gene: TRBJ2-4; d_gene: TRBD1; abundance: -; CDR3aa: CASSSRGRDIQYF; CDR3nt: TGTGCCAGCAGCAGTAGGGGGCGGGACATTCAGTACTTC
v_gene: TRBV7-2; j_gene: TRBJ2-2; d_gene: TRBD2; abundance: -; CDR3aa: CASSLAASGRRGGELFF; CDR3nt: TGTGCCAGCAGCTTAGCGGCCAGCGGGAGACGCGGCGGGGAGCTGTTTTTT
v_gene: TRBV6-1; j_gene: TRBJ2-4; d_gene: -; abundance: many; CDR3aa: CASSAGPLNIQYF; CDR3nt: TGTGCCAGCAGTGCGGGCCCGCTAAACATTCAGTACTTC
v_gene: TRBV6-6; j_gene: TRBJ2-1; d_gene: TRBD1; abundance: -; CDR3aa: CASSDWRQGETQFF; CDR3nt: TGTGCCAGCAGTGACTGGAGACAGGGAGAGACCCAGTTCTTC
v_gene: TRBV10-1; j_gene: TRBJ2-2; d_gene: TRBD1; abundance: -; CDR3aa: CASNHESPGQENTGELFF; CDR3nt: TGCGCCAGCAATCATGAGAGCCCTGGACAGGAGAACACCGGGGAGCTGTTTTTT
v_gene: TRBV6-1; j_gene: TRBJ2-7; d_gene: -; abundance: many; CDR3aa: CATRNRDSSYNEQYF; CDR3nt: TGTGCCACCCGAAACAGGGATAGCTCCTACAATGAGCAGTACTTC
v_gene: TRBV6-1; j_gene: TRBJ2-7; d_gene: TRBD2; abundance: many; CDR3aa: CASSLAGDLPYEQYF; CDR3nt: TGTGCCAGCAGCCTAGCGGGCGACCTTCCCTACGAGCAGTACTTC
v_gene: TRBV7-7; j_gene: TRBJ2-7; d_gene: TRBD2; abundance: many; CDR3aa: CASSPGLAGVEQYF; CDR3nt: TGTGCTAGCAGCCCCGGACTAGCGGGAGTTGAGCAGTACTTC
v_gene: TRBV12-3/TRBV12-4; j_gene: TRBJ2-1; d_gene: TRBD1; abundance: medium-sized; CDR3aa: CATTFGTGVSYEQFF; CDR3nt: TGTGCCACCACCTTTGGGACAGGGGTATCTTATGAGCAGTTCTTC
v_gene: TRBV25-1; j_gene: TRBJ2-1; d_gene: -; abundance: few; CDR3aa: CASSPPRDHNEQFF; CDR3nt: TGTGCCAGCAGTCCCCCTCGGGACCACAATGAGCAGTTCTTC
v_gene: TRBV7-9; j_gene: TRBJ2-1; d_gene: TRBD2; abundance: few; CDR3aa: CASSYPPLRGVVSYEQFF; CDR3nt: TGTGCCAGCAGCTACCCCCCTTTGCGGGGGGTCGTATCCTACGAGCAGTTCTTC
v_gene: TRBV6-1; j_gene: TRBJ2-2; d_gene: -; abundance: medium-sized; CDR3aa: CASRDGPNTGELFF; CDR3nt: TGTGCCAGTCGGGACGGACCGAACACCGGGGAGCTGTTTTTT
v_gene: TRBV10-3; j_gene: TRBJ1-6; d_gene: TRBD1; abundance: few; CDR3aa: CAAAPGQGNSPLHF; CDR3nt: TGTGCCGCGGCCCCGGGACAGGGGAATTCACCCCTCCACTTT
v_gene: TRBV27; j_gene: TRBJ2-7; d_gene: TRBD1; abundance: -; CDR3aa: CASSSGDRGYEQYF; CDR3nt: TGTGCCAGCAGTTCCGGGGACAGGGGCTACGAGCAGTACTTC
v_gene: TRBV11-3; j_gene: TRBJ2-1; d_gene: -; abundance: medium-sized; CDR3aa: CASSLDLVADPQDEQFF; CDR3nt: TGTGCCAGCAGCTTAGATCTTGTGGCCGACCCGCAGGACGAGCAGTTCTTC
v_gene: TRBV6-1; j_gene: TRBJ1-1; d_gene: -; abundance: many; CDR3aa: CASSEAGGLLEAFF; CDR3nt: TGTGCCAGCAGTGAAGCGGGAGGATTGCTTGAAGCTTTCTTT
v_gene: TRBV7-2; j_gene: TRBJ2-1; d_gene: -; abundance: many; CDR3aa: CASSLETQFF; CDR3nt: TGTGCCAGCAGCTTGGAGACCCAGTTCTTC
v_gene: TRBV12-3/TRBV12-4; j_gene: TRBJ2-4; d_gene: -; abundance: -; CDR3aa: CASSLRGVGAKNIQYF; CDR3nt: TGTGCCAGCAGTTTAAGAGGGGTTGGTGCCAAAAACATTCAGTACTTC